This TCR beta chain originates from a study of memory CD4+ T cells and cytomegalovirus serostatus. The CDR3 is 15 amino acids. The germline CDR1 and CDR2 sequences are ENHRY and SYGVKD. V gave up 8 bases and J gave up 1 base; unmatched junction bases: 10. The data were produced by immunoSEQ multiplex PCR, yet TCRdb's version contains in-frame clones alone and is incomplete. The sample carries 61,000 or so clones, 80% recorded once. Single viable CD3+CD4+CD8-CD45RO+ cells were sorted as the memory CD4+ T cells. The specimen was memory CD4+ T cells from blood. The chain joins TRBV10-3 to TRBJ2-7; 8 bases line up with TRBD2. This TCR came from an adult in good health and CMV-seronegative. Some clones in this sample may be carry-over from other donors' samples. CDR3 nucleotide sequence: TGTGCCATCGGGGGGGCTAGCGGGTCGTCCTACGAGCAGTACTTC. Encoded protein: CAIGGASGSSYEQYF.